The 20 T cell receptor beta chains below were found in one sample sequenced in a study of blood T cells in healthy people across ages. A second PCR of about 6 to 11 cycles used a sample-barcoded 5' primer and a J-beta primer mix. Each CDR3 protein gets one entry after TCRdb re-called the 5' RACE reads with MiXCR. Found here are 1.5 million to 2 million distinct CDR3 sequences, roughly 50% of them singletons; the top ten hold over 2%. The specimen sequenced was blood. The receptors here all came from a woman in her forties in good health.

The V gene is TRBV4-1, the J gene TRBJ2-3; D call uncertain. The CDR3 length is 15 residues. V was clipped by 1 base and J by 6 bases, with 14 bases between them. The V gene's germline CDR1 is MGHRA and CDR2 YSYEKL. The CDR3 protein is CASSQGAQIGDTQYF. CDR3 in DNA: TGCGCCAGCAGCCAAGGCGCCCAGATTGGGGATACGCAGTATTTT.

This chain uses TRBV11-2 with TRBJ2-7; the match to TRBD1 covers 8 bases. V was pared by 4 bases and J by 0 bases, with 5 bases of the junction left unmatched. Germline V gives CDR1 SGHAT, CDR2 FQNNGV. The CDR3 is 15 amino acids. DNA of the CDR3: TGTGCCAGCAGCTCCCGGGACAGGATCTCCTACGAGCAGTACTTC. Protein product: CASSSRDRISYEQYF.

The chain couples TRBV4-3 to TRBJ2-1; the match to TRBD2 covers 7 bases. Germline V lookup: CDR1 LGHNA, CDR2 YSLEER. Unmatched junction bases numbered 15, after V lost 0 bases and J lost 4 bases. The CDR3 is 19 amino acids. CDR3 nucleotide sequence: TGCGCCAGCAGCCAAGACCTCCCCGGGGGGTGGGATCGGTACAATGAGCAGTTCTTC. Residues: CASSQDLPGGWDRYNEQFF.

The V call is TRBV15, the J call TRBJ1-4; a possible D gene is TRBD1 (5 bases). Germline V gene sequence: CDR1 LNHNV, CDR2 YYDKDF (reference sequence). CDR3 length: 16 amino acids. Trimming shortened V by 0 bases and J by 5 bases, and 13 bases separated the two germline ends. This CDR3 is CATSRDLRGQNEKLFF. Here the CDR3 DNA reads TGTGCCACCAGCAGAGATTTGAGGGGTCAAAATGAAAAACTGTTTTTT.

J is TRBJ1-6 and V is TRBV7-2, with 7 bases identical to TRBD1. The germline V gene has CDR1 SGHTA and CDR2 FQGNSA. J was trimmed by 7 bases and V by 6 bases; bases with no gene match: 9. There are 15 residues in the CDR3. CDR3 bases: TGTGCCAGCAGACGGGAGGGGGCGAGGAATTCACCCCTCCACTTT. Residues: CASRREGARNSPLHF.

This clonotype has just a few counts. V usage is TRBV7-2 and J usage is TRBJ2-5, with D perhaps matching TRBD2 (6 bases). The V gene lost 6 bases and the J gene lost 5 bases, with 13 bases spanning the gap. Germline CDR1 reads SGHTA; CDR2 reads FQGNSA. The CDR3 loop spans 13 amino acids. The CDR3 coding sequence is TGTGCCAGCAGGTTATCGGGGGTTGAGACCCAGTACTTC. Translation: CASRLSGVETQYF.

Notes on this clonotype: The junction differs from germline at one of its ends, possibly a read error. The genes are TRBV20-1 and TRBJ2-7; possibly TRBD1 for D (7 bases). CDR3 length equals 14 residues. Per germline, CDR1 DFQATT and CDR2 SNEGSKA (reference sequence). This CDR3 reads CSARDQGGPYERYF. DNA of the CDR3: TGCAGTGCTAGAGACCAGGGGGGACCCTACGAGCGGTACTTC.

This clonotype occurred a few times. This CDR3 is CASSVGGDWAYEQYF. CDR3 coding DNA: TGTGCCAGCAGCGTAGGTGGGGACTGGGCCTACGAGCAGTACTTC. The rearrangement uses TRBV9 and TRBJ2-7; possibly TRBD2 for D (6 bases). Germline V gene data show CDR1 as SGDLS and CDR2 as YYNGEE. This CDR3 is 15 amino acids long. Trimming stripped 0 bases from V and 2 bases from J, with 12 bases between.

This clonotype showed up just a few times. The chain joins TRBV27 to TRBJ1-2; D uncertain. This CDR3 contains 13 residues. Germline V gene lookup returns CDR1 MNHEY and CDR2 SMNVEV (reference sequence). The V and J ends lost 7 bases and 8 bases respectively, with 17 bases between them. This chain's CDR3 is CASTPGPNRGYTF. The CDR3 DNA sequence: TGTGCCAGCACACCCGGGCCCAATCGGGGCTACACCTTC.

V is TRBV7-2 and J is TRBJ2-5, with D uncertain. The CDR3 consists of 14 residues. Deletions cut 6 bases from V and 1 base from J, with 12 bases between. From germline, CDR1 is SGHTA and CDR2 FQGNSA. The CDR3 DNA is TGTGCCAGCAGGCGAGTCCGGGTCCAAGAGACCCAGTACTTC. Translated: CASRRVRVQETQYF.

With regard to this clonotype: Sequence at one end of the junction differs from germline and may be a read error. This rearrangement joins TRBV9 to TRBJ1-5, with 9 bases matching TRBD1. Germline values: CDR1 SGDLS, CDR2 YYNGEE. This CDR3 has 14 residues. This chain's CDR3 is CASNVDRDREPQHF. CDR3 nucleotides: TGTGCCAGCAACGTAGATCGGGACAGGGAGCCCCAGCATTTT.

This clonotype showed up just a few times. J is TRBJ2-7 and V is TRBV11-2; 7 positions agree with TRBD1. Germline CDR1 is SGHAT and CDR2 is FQNNGV. V lost 1 base to trimming and J lost 4 bases; unmatched junction nucleotides: 10. CDR3 length: 16 amino acids. The CDR3 DNA reads as TGTGCCAGCAGCTTAGCCTCCAGGGACAGTCTATACGAGCAGTACTTC. Its protein product is CASSLASRDSLYEQYF.

The genes are TRBV12-5 and TRBJ2-3; 7 nucleotides align to TRBD1. Germline trimming cut 3 bases from V and 2 bases from J; bases unmatched to any gene: 5. The CDR3 sequence is 15 residues long. CDR1 is LGHNT and CDR2 is FRNRAP in the germline V gene. The CDR3 DNA reads TGTGCTAGTGGTTTAGGGCAGGGGGACACAGATACGCAGTATTTT. Its translation is CASGLGQGDTDTQYF.

The chain has TRBV20-1 and TRBJ2-1; the D is unclear. This CDR3 has 16 residues. Germline V lookup: CDR1 DFQATT, CDR2 SNEGSKA (reference sequence). V lost 0 bases to trimming and J lost 0 bases, with 12 bases between them. The CDR3 DNA is TGCAGTGCTAGAGATCTAGGGCGGACCTCCTACAATGAGCAGTTCTTC. Its protein is CSARDLGRTSYNEQFF.

The chain carries TRBV6-1 and TRBJ2-3; 11 nucleotides line up with TRBD2. J was trimmed by 2 bases and V by 7 bases; bases with no gene match: 8. The CDR3 has 16 residues. The germline CDR1 and CDR2 sequences are MNHNS and SASEGT. The CDR3 DNA sequence: TGTGCCAGCAATGGACTAGCGGGTTCTCCCACAGATACGCAGTATTTT. It specifies CASNGLAGSPTDTQYF.

The chain joins TRBV11-2 to TRBJ2-3; 7 nucleotides match TRBD1. Germline assignment: CDR1 SGHAT and CDR2 FQNNGV. The junction had 3 bases not matched to a gene; V was cut back by 0 bases and J by 0 bases. The CDR3 is made up of 16 amino acids. CDR3 coding DNA: TGTGCCAGCAGCTTAGAAAGGACAGGTAGCACAGATACGCAGTATTTT. Translated, it gives CASSLERTGSTDTQYF.

The genes are TRBV5-1 and TRBJ2-1, with D possibly TRBD1 on 6 matching bases. Between the trimmed V and J ends, which lost 4 bases and 6 bases, there was a span of 14 bases. There are 14 residues in the CDR3. The germline V gene encodes CDR1 SGHRS and CDR2 YFSETQ. The CDR3 loop reads CASSTTGTGNEQFF. DNA of the CDR3: TGCGCCAGCAGCACCACAGGGACCGGCAATGAGCAGTTCTTC.

The chain links TRBV7-9 to TRBJ2-1; D is perhaps TRBD1 (5 bases). The J call may not be correct, given that the DNA end is closer to TRBJ2-7. Germline V lookup: CDR1 SEHNR, CDR2 FQNEAQ (reference sequence). This CDR3 is 15 amino acids long. This CDR3 is CASSLRGSQYNEQYF. In DNA, the CDR3 is TGTGCCAGCAGCTTAAGGGGCAGCCAATACAATGAGCAGTACTTC.

This chain uses TRBV6-5 with TRBJ2-7, with a possible D match to TRBD2 (5 bases). The CDR3 has 16 residues. CDR1 and CDR2 from the germline V gene are MNHEY and SVGAGI. V was clipped by 1 base and J by 0 bases, with 13 bases between them. CDR3 in DNA: TGTGCCAGCAGTTACTTCGGGAACGATGGCTCCTACGAGCAGTACTTC. The encoded protein is CASSYFGNDGSYEQYF.

This chain joins TRBV20-1 and TRBJ1-2; D ambiguous. CDR3 length: 17 amino acids. The germline V gene has CDR1 DFQATT and CDR2 SNEGSKA (reference sequence). V shed 1 base and J shed 1 base, with 19 bases lying between them. CDR3 coding DNA: TGCAGTGCTAGAGTAGGCGAAGCCGAAGGGCTTAACTATGGCTACACCTTC. Its translation is CSARVGEAEGLNYGYTF.